This T cell receptor (beta chain) emerged from a study of blood T cell repertoires in COVID-19. Assay used: immunoSEQ multiplex PCR; TCRdb lists only in-frame clones, some missing. Here the sample spans about 24,000 clones, roughly 89% being singletons. This CDR3 region has 16 residues. Germline V gene lookup returns CDR1 SEHNR and CDR2 FQNEAQ (reference sequence). The J segment lost 3 bases and the V segment lost 1 base, leaving 9 bases of the junction unmatched. This receptor was obtained from a man between 65 and 79 years old with COVID-19, enrolled during active disease. V is TRBV7-9 and J is TRBJ2-7, with 7 bases fitting TRBD1. Source material: peripheral blood. CDR3 residues: CASSLVGDSRGYEQYF. The CDR3 DNA reads TGTGCCAGCAGCTTAGTCGGGGACAGTAGAGGCTACGAGCAGTACTTC.